The clone carrying this T cell receptor (beta chain) was seen ten or more times. TCRdb re-called the 5' RACE reads through MiXCR, storing one row per CDR3 protein. The table records more than 95,000 distinct CDR3 sequences, 15% of them present only once. This entry belongs to a study of early T cells in non-severe SARS-CoV-2 infection. Trimming removed 3 bases from V and 1 base from J; junction bases left unmatched: 1. The CDR3 spans 16 residues. Germline-derived CDR1 and CDR2 are KGHSH and LQKENI. The clonotype comes from an adult who was a healthcare worker with PCR-confirmed SARS-CoV-2 infection or an uninfected control (not recorded which). Input material: whole blood. V is TRBV18 and J is TRBJ2-7; 15 nucleotides line up with TRBD2. In nucleotides, the CDR3 is TGTGCCAGCTCACCCGGGACTAGCGGGGGGTCCTACGAGCAGTACTTC. Its protein is CASSPGTSGGSYEQYF.